Below are 21 T cell receptor beta chains sequenced from a single sample in a study of blood T cell repertoires in COVID-19 (dated by TCRdb to between 2020 and 2021). The library was produced with the immunoSEQ multiplex PCR assay. Drawn from immuneACCESS, this table holds only the in-frame rearrangements with V and J called that TCRdb kept. Clones are partly lost; checked studies trace under half to an unresolved V gene and leave the rest unexplained. The table for this sample lists around 200,000 clones; over 80% of them were counted only once. The ten top clones hold 1.2% of the sample. Specimen: PBMCs or T cells enriched from blood (not recorded which). The receptors originated from a young man who had recovered from COVID-19.

The chain is built from TRBV6-1 and TRBJ2-1; perhaps TRBD2 as D (6 bases). V was trimmed by 3 bases and J by 0 bases, leaving 6 bases between them. The CDR3 runs 14 residues. Germline lookup yields CDR1 MNHNS and CDR2 SASEGT. CDR3 region: CASSERGSYNEQFF. The CDR3 DNA reads as TGTGCCAGCAGTGAGCGGGGCTCCTACAATGAGCAGTTCTTC.

The gene calls are TRBV3-1 (or the pseudogene TRBV3-2) and TRBJ2-5; 11 bases agree with TRBD2. The V and J ends lost 1 base and 5 bases, in that order; junction bases with no gene match: 9. This CDR3 comprises 17 residues. Germline V gene data show CDR1 as LGHDT and CDR2 as YNNKEL (reference sequence). The CDR3 spells CASSQGKLAGGLETQYF. CDR3 in DNA: TGTGCCAGCAGCCAAGGAAAATTAGCGGGGGGGCTGGAGACCCAGTACTTC.

The chain is built from TRBV7-9 and TRBJ2-2; TRBD2 aligns across 13 bases. The V and J ends lost 4 bases and 1 base, in that order; junction bases with no gene match: 6. The CDR3 spans 18 residues. The germline V gene has CDR1 SEHNR and CDR2 FQNEAQ (reference sequence). As DNA, the CDR3 is TGTGCCAGCAGCTCGTTAGGACTAGCGGGAGTGAACACCGGGGAGCTGTTTTTT. It encodes CASSSLGLAGVNTGELFF.

The chain recombines TRBV7-8 with TRBJ2-7, with D maybe TRBD1 (6 bases). Germline V gene sequence: CDR1 SGHVS, CDR2 FQNEAQ. Trimming pared 0 bases from V and 5 bases from J, leaving 11 bases between. CDR3 length: 14 amino acids. The CDR3 bases are TGTGCCAGCAGCTTAGCGGCAGGGGAGCACGAGCAGTACTTC. Its translation is CASSLAAGEHEQYF.

V is TRBV29-1 and J is TRBJ2-7; 9 positions match TRBD2. This CDR3 contains 13 residues. J lost 5 bases, V lost 6 bases, and 8 bases had no gene match. Germline CDR1 reads SQVTM; CDR2 reads ANQGSEA. The CDR3 nucleotides are TGCAGCGTGGCGGATGCGGGAGGGGACGAGCAGTACTTC. Amino acid sequence: CSVADAGGDEQYF.

In its sample, this clone was seen a few times. This chain joins TRBV5-4 and TRBJ2-3, with 9 bases lining up with TRBD2. CDR1 and CDR2 from the germline V gene are SGHNT and YYREEE (reference sequence). V was clipped by 7 bases and J by 0 bases; unmatched bases: 3. The CDR3 spans 14 residues. The CDR3 nucleotides read TGTGCCAGCCGACTAGCGGCTAGCACAGATACGCAGTATTTT. Residues: CASRLAASTDTQYF.

The chain recombines TRBV19 with TRBJ2-1; 10 nucleotides agree with TRBD2. Germline values: CDR1 LNHDA, CDR2 SQIVND (reference sequence). The CDR3 is made up of 17 amino acids. The J segment lost 4 bases and the V segment lost 5 bases, leaving 11 bases of the junction unmatched. In DNA form, the CDR3 reads TGTGCCAGTAGTGAAACAGGGACTAGCGTCTCGTACAATGAGCAGTTCTTC. Translated: CASSETGTSVSYNEQFF.

This chain links TRBV6-5 with TRBJ2-3; D is possibly TRBD2 (6 bases). V dropped 2 bases and J dropped 2 bases, with 14 bases sitting between them. The CDR3 runs to 16 residues. Germline V gene data show CDR1 as MNHEY and CDR2 as SVGAGI. The CDR3 here is CASSYGTGVFTDTQYF. CDR3 DNA: TGTGCCAGCAGTTACGGAACGGGAGTCTTCACAGATACGCAGTATTTT.

This clone occurred a few times. CDR3 amino acids: CASSLQVYYEQYF. The CDR3, as DNA: TGCGCCAGCAGCCTACAGGTTTACTACGAGCAGTACTTC. This rearrangement joins TRBV5-1 to TRBJ2-7; maybe TRBD1 (5 bases). CDR1 is SGHRS and CDR2 is YFSETQ in the germline V gene. CDR3 size: 13 residues. V lost 4 bases and J 3 bases, leaving 11 bases between the germline ends.

V gene TRBV4-2 combines with J gene TRBJ2-1, with 11 bases matching TRBD2. The CDR3 contains 14 residues. The germline gives CDR1 LGHNA, CDR2 YNFKEQ. J lost 5 bases, V lost 5 bases, and 2 bases had no gene match. The CDR3 sequence: CASSFSGGDNEQFF. The CDR3, as DNA: TGTGCCAGCAGCTTTAGCGGGGGGGACAATGAGCAGTTCTTC.

The chain couples TRBV19 to TRBJ2-1; 10 positions match TRBD2. V lost 4 bases and J lost 9; bases outside the gene matches: 9. The CDR3 is made up of 15 amino acids. Looked up from germline, CDR1 is LNHDA and CDR2 is SQIVND (reference sequence). CDR3 in DNA: TGTGCCAGTAGTAAAAGTGCTAGCGGGAGAGGTGAGCAGTTCTTC. Translated, it gives CASSKSASGRGEQFF.

The rearrangement joins TRBV6-5 to TRBJ1-1, with D hard to call. The CDR3 loop spans 13 amino acids. Germline-derived CDR1 and CDR2 are MNHEY and SVGAGI. V was cut by 6 bases and J by 1 base, with 9 bases left in between. CDR3 DNA sequence: TGTGCCAGCAGGGAGAGGCAGAACACTGAAGCTTTCTTT. This sequence encodes CASRERQNTEAFF.

The V and J genes are TRBV7-2 and TRBJ2-7; 11 bases agree with TRBD2. Germline CDR1 SGHTA, CDR2 FQGNSA. The CDR3 has 14 residues. With 5 bases clipped from V and 4 bases from J, the junction kept 4 bases outside the gene matches. The CDR3 region is CASSTTSGRYEQYF. CDR3 nucleotide sequence: TGTGCCAGCAGCACCACTAGCGGGAGATACGAGCAGTACTTC.

This clone occurred once. J is TRBJ2-1 and V is TRBV7-9, with D possibly matching TRBD2 (6 bases). V lost 1 base to trimming and J lost 4 bases, with 20 bases between them. The CDR3 totals 18 residues. CDR1 is SEHNR and CDR2 is FQNEAQ in the germline V gene (reference sequence). The CDR3 bases are TGTGCCAGCAGCTTAGAAGAGGTATCGGGGGACGCATACAATGAGCAGTTCTTC. Translating it yields CASSLEEVSGDAYNEQFF. Variable domain in full (rest from reference TRBV7-9 and TRBJ2-1): DTGVSQNPRHKITKRGQNVTFRCDPISEHNRLYWYRQTLGQGPEFLTYFQNEAQLEKSRLLSDRFSAERPKGSFSTLEIQRTEQGDSAMYLCASSLEEVSGDAYNEQFFGPGTRLTVL.

This sequence joins TRBV7-2 and TRBJ1-3; the D gene is possibly TRBD1 (5 bases). The CDR3 totals 15 residues. Looked up from germline, CDR1 is SGHTA and CDR2 is FQGNSA. V was cut by 3 bases and J by 4 bases, with 13 bases left in between. CDR3 loop: CASSFDGGWGNTIYF. DNA of the CDR3: TGTGCCAGCAGCTTCGACGGGGGTTGGGGAAACACCATATATTTT.

J is TRBJ1-1 and V is TRBV14, with TRBD1 identical over 7 bases. The V gene end was trimmed by 4 bases and the J gene end by 1 base; junction bases not matched to a gene: 9. CDR1 SGHDN and CDR2 FVKESK come from the germline V gene. The CDR3 has 16 amino acids. The CDR3: CASSPLRQGSNTEAFF. DNA of the CDR3: TGTGCCAGCAGCCCGCTTCGACAGGGCTCGAACACTGAAGCTTTCTTT.

CDR3 bases: TGCGCCAGCAGTGCCCAGGGACAGGTCCTCTCTGGGGCCAACGTCCTGACTTTC. It is translated as CASSAQGQVLSGANVLTF. The chain joins TRBV10-2 to TRBJ2-6; TRBD1 matches at 8 bases. Germline trimming cut 4 bases from V and 0 bases from J; bases unmatched to any gene: 8. Germline V gene lookup returns CDR1 WSHSY and CDR2 SAAADI. The CDR3 consists of 18 residues.

The chain couples TRBV6-5 to TRBJ1-2, with D uncertain. Germline loops: CDR1 MNHEY, CDR2 SVGAGI. Trimming shortened V by 7 bases and J by 7 bases, and 10 bases separated the two germline ends. The CDR3 consists of 11 residues. CDR3 amino acids: CASKRGVGYTF. DNA of the CDR3: TGTGCCAGCAAGCGGGGAGTTGGCTACACCTTC.

The rearrangement uses TRBV13 and TRBJ1-6; 7 bases fit TRBD1. In germline, CDR1 is PRHDT, CDR2 FYEKMQ (reference sequence). Germline trimming cut 5 bases from V and 7 bases from J; bases unmatched to any gene: 11. The CDR3 loop spans 16 amino acids. CDR3 region: CASSPAPQGSNSPLHF. The CDR3 nucleotides read TGTGCCAGCAGCCCCGCCCCACAGGGGAGCAATTCACCCCTCCACTTT.

The chain uses TRBV7-7 and TRBJ2-1; 11 nucleotides match TRBD2. With V trimmed by 4 bases and J by 4 bases, 3 bases remained unmatched. CDR3 length equals 15 residues. Looked up from germline, CDR1 is SSHAT and CDR2 is FNYEAQ (reference sequence). As DNA, the CDR3 is TGTGCCAGCAGCTCCCTAGCGGGGGGATACAATGAGCAGTTCTTC. It specifies CASSSLAGGYNEQFF.

The chain recombines TRBV19 with TRBJ2-7; D unclear. V gave up 10 bases and J gave up 1 base, with 11 bases separating them. Germline V gene lookup returns CDR1 LNHDA and CDR2 SQIVND (reference sequence). The CDR3 totals 12 residues. The CDR3 loop reads CATGAESYEQYF. The CDR3 DNA reads as TGTGCCACCGGAGCCGAGTCCTACGAGCAGTACTTC. The whole variable domain, remainder taken from reference TRBV19 and TRBJ2-7, is DGGITQSPKYLFRKEGQNVTLSCEQNLNHDAMYWYRQDPGQGLRLIYYSQIVNDFQKGDIAEGYSVSREKKESFPLTVTSAQKNPTAFYLCATGAESYEQYFGPGTRLTVT.